Sequencing of this TCR beta chain was carried out in a study of T cell responses to AZD1222 COVID-19 vaccine. Study details: It was second doses at about 4 or about 12 weeks that were pooled. Study conclusions and caveats: Baseline serology detected seropositivity in only six AZD1222 recipients. The donor cohort was predominantly white British with a female majority, and clonal diversity may have been underestimated.

The V end was cut by 0 bases, the J end by 3 bases, with 11 bases between. Germline CDR1 and CDR2: MNHEY and SVGEGT. This CDR3 contains 16 residues. A word on this clone: Its antigen is as yet unknown.

Assay used: immunoSEQ multiplex PCR; TCRdb lists only in-frame clones, some missing. In the table there are 200,000 or so clones, around 93% of which are singletons. The TCR sequence derives from an adult in good health. This sequence joins TRBV6-2 or TRBV6-3 and TRBJ2-2; D ambiguous. Sequencing was performed on peripheral blood, taken on day 0 of AZD1222 vaccination. In DNA form, the CDR3 reads TGTGCCAGCAGTTACTCCTGGCCTCCTGACACCGGGGAGCTGTTTTTT. It yields the protein CASSYSWPPDTGELFF.